This is a list of T cell receptor beta chains from one sample in a study of blood T cell repertoires in COVID-19. TCRdb's copy holds only in-frame clones and misses some; the assay was immunoSEQ multiplex PCR. The sample has approximately 260,000 clones, less than 85% seen once. The sequencing sample was made of peripheral blood. These receptors came from a woman older than 75 with active or convalescent COVID-19. Each CDR3 is given with its conserved first and last residue. A D gene is named only where the DNA matches it firmly. Only some rows state a clone size, as once, few, many or a class for expanded clones.

CAWSVGRPFYGYTF	TGTGCCTGGAGTGTCGGCAGGCCCTTCTATGGCTACACCTTC	TRBJ1-2	-	TRBV30	-
CAISVGLAGVDTQYF	TGTGCCATCAGTGTTGGACTAGCGGGAGTAGATACGCAGTATTTT	TRBJ2-3	TRBD2	TRBV10-3	-
CASSDSWGQGASGYTF	TGTGCCAGCAGTGACAGTTGGGGACAGGGGGCATCCGGCTACACCTTC	TRBJ1-2	TRBD1	TRBV6-4	-
CASSAEQPHTDTQYF	TGTGCCAGCAGTGCAGAACAACCCCACACAGATACGCAGTATTTT	TRBJ2-3	-	TRBV2	-
CAISEGWGTTGTISETQYF	TGTGCCATCAGTGAGGGGTGGGGTACGACAGGGACCATAAGCGAGACCCAGTACTTC	TRBJ2-5	TRBD1	TRBV10-3	few
CASSEVRTGNPTLAKNIQYF	TGTGCCAGCAGTGAAGTCCGGACAGGAAATCCAACCTTAGCCAAAAACATTCAGTACTTC	TRBJ2-4	TRBD1	TRBV6-1	-
CASSPSGVGTDTQYF	TGTGCCAGCAGCCCAAGCGGGGTGGGAACAGATACGCAGTATTTT	TRBJ2-3	TRBD2	TRBV3-1/TRBV3-2	-
CASSSGRGPGELFF	TGTGCCAGCAGCTCAGGTAGGGGGCCCGGGGAGCTGTTTTTT	TRBJ2-2	-	TRBV12-1	-
CATSSGLAGVQETQYF	TGTGCCACCAGTTCGGGACTAGCGGGAGTACAAGAGACCCAGTACTTC	TRBJ2-5	TRBD2	TRBV24-1	-
CASSQESRQGNSPLHF	TGCGCCAGCAGCCAAGAATCGCGGCAGGGGAATTCACCCCTCCACTTT	TRBJ1-6	-	TRBV4-1	-
CASSRDRRRWGYTF	TGTGCCAGCAGCCGCGACAGGAGAAGATGGGGCTACACCTTC	TRBJ1-2	-	TRBV6-5	-
CASSPVGNQPQHF	TGTGCCAGCTCACCAGTAGGCAATCAGCCCCAGCATTTT	TRBJ1-5	-	TRBV18	-
CASSLFSGTGFEQYF	TGTGCCAGCAGCTTGTTCTCCGGGACAGGGTTCGAGCAGTACTTC	TRBJ2-7	TRBD1	TRBV5-6	few
CASSLTSGGYNEQFF	TGTGCCAGCAGCTTGACTTCAGGGGGGTACAATGAGCAGTTCTTC	TRBJ2-1	-	TRBV11-2	-
CASSYSGGGSYNEQFF	TGTGCCAGCAGTTACTCGGGGGGAGGCTCCTACAATGAGCAGTTCTTC	TRBJ2-1	-	TRBV6-5	-
CASSPRYGELFF	TGTGCCAGCAGCCCTAGGTACGGGGAGCTGTTTTTT	TRBJ2-2	-	TRBV7-2	-
CASSPTGGAGEKLFF	TGTGCCAGCAGCCCGACGGGAGGGGCCGGAGAAAAACTGTTTTTT	TRBJ1-4	-	TRBV7-9	-
CASSRTSSGLYEQYF	TGTGCCAGCAGTCGCACCTCTAGCGGTCTCTACGAGCAGTACTTC	TRBJ2-7	TRBD2	TRBV6-5	few
CASSSPGGDTQYF	TGTGCCAGCAGTTCACCGGGGGGAGATACGCAGTATTTT	TRBJ2-3	TRBD2	TRBV12-3/TRBV12-4	-
CASSFGQLQGYTF	TGTGCCAGCTCATTCGGACAGCTTCAGGGCTACACCTTC	TRBJ1-2	-	TRBV18	-
CASSTGGEQYF	TGTGCCAGCAGCACAGGGGGGGAGCAGTACTTC	TRBJ2-7	TRBD1	TRBV2	-
CASSLIGGNTYEQYF	TGTGCCAGCAGTTTAATTGGGGGGAACACCTACGAGCAGTACTTC	TRBJ2-7	-	TRBV27	-
CASSLPQDRGRQETQYF	TGTGCCAGCAGTTTGCCCCAAGACAGGGGGCGACAAGAGACCCAGTACTTC	TRBJ2-5	TRBD1	TRBV6-7	-
CASSAGSEQYF	TGTGCCAGCAGCGCCGGGAGCGAGCAGTACTTC	TRBJ2-7	-	TRBV9	-
CASSHQIAGTYNEQFF	TGTGCCAGCAGCCATCAGATAGCGGGGACCTACAATGAGCAGTTCTTC	TRBJ2-1	TRBD2	TRBV3-1/TRBV3-2	-
CASSPTEGLEAFF	TGTGCCAGCAGCCCAACAGAAGGCCTTGAAGCTTTCTTT	TRBJ1-1	-	TRBV11-1	-
CASSPTGTGRGYGYTF	TGTGCCAGCTCACCAACCGGGACAGGGCGCGGCTATGGCTACACCTTC	TRBJ1-2	TRBD1	TRBV18	-
CASSLQGAREKLFF	TGCGCCAGCAGCTTGCAGGGGGCGCGTGAAAAACTGTTTTTT	TRBJ1-4	TRBD1	TRBV5-1	-
CASSYTGRKQYF	TGTGCCAGCAGTTACACCGGGAGGAAGCAGTACTTC	TRBJ2-7	TRBD2	TRBV11-2	-
CASSFLRDRADGYTF	TGTGCCAGCAGTTTCCTCCGGGACAGGGCTGATGGCTACACCTTC	TRBJ1-2	TRBD1	TRBV6-5	-
CASSQDPGHKGDTQYF	TGTGCCAGCAGCCAAGACCCGGGACACAAGGGGGATACGCAGTATTTT	TRBJ2-3	-	TRBV3-1/TRBV3-2	once
CASSPRQLGSYEQYF	TGTGCCAGCAGCCCCAGGCAGTTGGGCTCCTACGAGCAGTACTTC	TRBJ2-7	-	TRBV3-1/TRBV3-2	-
CASSFAGGREKLFF	TGTGCCAGCAGTTTTGCGGGGGGGAGAGAAAAACTGTTTTTT	TRBJ1-4	-	TRBV27	once
CAISLTENTEAFF	TGTGCCATCAGCCTGACAGAGAACACTGAAGCTTTCTTT	TRBJ1-1	-	TRBV10-3	-
CASSLSVNTEAFF	TGTGCCAGCAGCTTGTCGGTTAACACTGAAGCTTTCTTT	TRBJ1-1	-	TRBV5-4	few
CASSLVWGRQPQHF	TGTGCCAGCAGCTTAGTGTGGGGCCGACAGCCCCAGCATTTT	TRBJ1-5	-	TRBV11-3	few
CAISVGDFEPQHF	TGTGCCATCAGTGTAGGGGATTTTGAACCCCAGCATTTT	TRBJ1-5	-	TRBV10-3	-
CASSLVAGDQTGELFF	TGCGCCAGCAGCTTGGTTGCGGGGGACCAAACCGGGGAGCTGTTTTTT	TRBJ2-2	TRBD2	TRBV5-1	-
CASTSGGTSGRPGNEQFF	TGCGCCAGCACCTCGGGGGGGACTAGCGGGAGACCTGGAAATGAGCAGTTCTTC	TRBJ2-1	TRBD2	TRBV5-1	-
CASSQAAGRLNEKLFF	TGCGCCAGCAGCCAAGCTGCAGGCCGCCTTAATGAAAAACTGTTTTTT	TRBJ1-4	-	TRBV4-1	-
CASSLVSENGYTF	TGCGCCAGCAGCTTGGTATCAGAAAATGGCTACACCTTC	TRBJ1-2	-	TRBV5-1	-
CAGSGIGEQFF	TGTGCCGGGTCGGGAATCGGTGAGCAGTTCTTC	TRBJ2-1	-	TRBV6-5	-
CASSLDRANSPLHF	TGCGCCAGCAGCTTGGACAGGGCTAATTCACCCCTCCACTTT	TRBJ1-6	-	TRBV5-1	-
CASSVWIGTGRYNEQFF	TGTGCCAGCAGCGTGTGGATCGGGACAGGCAGATACAATGAGCAGTTCTTC	TRBJ2-1	TRBD1	TRBV5-6	-
CASTRLVSDTQYF	TGTGCCAGCACCCGACTAGTCTCAGATACGCAGTATTTT	TRBJ2-3	-	TRBV6-5	few
CASSAIGELFF	TGCGCCAGCAGTGCAATCGGGGAGCTGTTTTTT	TRBJ2-2	-	TRBV10-1	-